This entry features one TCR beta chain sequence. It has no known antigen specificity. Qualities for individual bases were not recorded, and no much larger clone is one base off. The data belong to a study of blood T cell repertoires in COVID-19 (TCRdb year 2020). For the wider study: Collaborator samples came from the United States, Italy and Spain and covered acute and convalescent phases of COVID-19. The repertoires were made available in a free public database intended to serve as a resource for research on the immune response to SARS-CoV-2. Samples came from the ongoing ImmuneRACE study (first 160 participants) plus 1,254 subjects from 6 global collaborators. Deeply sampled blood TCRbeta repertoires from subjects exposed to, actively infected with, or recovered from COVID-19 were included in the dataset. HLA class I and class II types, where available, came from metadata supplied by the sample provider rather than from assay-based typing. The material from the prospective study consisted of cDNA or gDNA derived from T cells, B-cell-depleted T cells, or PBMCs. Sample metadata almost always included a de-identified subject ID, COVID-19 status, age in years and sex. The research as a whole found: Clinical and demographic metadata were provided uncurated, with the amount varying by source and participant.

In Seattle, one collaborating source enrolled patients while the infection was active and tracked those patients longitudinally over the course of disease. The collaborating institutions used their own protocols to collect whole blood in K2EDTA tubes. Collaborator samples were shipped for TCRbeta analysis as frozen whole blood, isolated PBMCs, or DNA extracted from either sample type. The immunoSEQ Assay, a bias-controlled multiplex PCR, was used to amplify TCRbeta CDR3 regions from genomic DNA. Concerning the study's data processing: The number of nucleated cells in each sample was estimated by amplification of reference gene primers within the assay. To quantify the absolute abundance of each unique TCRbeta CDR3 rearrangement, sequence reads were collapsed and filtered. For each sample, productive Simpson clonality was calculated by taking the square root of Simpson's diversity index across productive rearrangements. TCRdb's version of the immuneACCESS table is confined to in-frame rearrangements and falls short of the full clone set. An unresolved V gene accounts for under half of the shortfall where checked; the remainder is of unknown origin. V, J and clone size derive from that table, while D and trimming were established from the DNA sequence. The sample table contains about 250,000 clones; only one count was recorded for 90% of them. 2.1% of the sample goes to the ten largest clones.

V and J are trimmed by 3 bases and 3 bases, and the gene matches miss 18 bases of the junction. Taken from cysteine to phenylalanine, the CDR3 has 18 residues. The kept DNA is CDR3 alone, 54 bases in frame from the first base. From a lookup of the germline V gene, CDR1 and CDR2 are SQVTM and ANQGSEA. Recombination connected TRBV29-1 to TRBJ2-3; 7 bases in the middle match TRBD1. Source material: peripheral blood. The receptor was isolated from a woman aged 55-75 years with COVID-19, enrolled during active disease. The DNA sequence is TGCAGCGTTGATAACAAGGGGCTTGCGGCAGGGGGAACAGATACGCAGTATTTT. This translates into CSVDNKGLAAGGTDTQYF.